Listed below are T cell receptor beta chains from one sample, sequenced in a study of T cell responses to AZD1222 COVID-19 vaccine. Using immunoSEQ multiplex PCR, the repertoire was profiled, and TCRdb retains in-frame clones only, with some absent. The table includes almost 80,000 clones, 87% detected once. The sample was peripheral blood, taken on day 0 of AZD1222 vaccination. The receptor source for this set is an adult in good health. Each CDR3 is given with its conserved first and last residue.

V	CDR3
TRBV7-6	CASSLPGENQETQYF
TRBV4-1	CASSQAALGLGGGYTF
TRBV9	CASSENRVNNYGYTF
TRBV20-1	CSRSGGGGYTF
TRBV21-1	CASSSSGCYSNQPQHF
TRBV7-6	CASSLNVGKDTQYF
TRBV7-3	CASPYGRPQHF
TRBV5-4	CASKPWQGTDTQYF
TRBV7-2	CASRSGTQISRNQPQHF
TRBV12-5	CASGPPPGLAGQETQYF
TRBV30	CAWSVGLAVYEQYF
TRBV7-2	CASSLDSGGNTIYF
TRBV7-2	CASSLAPGEFDEQYF
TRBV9	CASSVAGRGSNEQFF
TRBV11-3	CASSSTGRETQYF
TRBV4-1	CASSQEGIGTGGYEQYF
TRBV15	CATSRARDQQYF
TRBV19	CASSIEAETEAFF
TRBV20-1	CSAAWNTEAFF
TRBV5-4	CASSLDSGSGNTIYF
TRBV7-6	CASSLNRETQYF
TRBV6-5	CASISLPGTGGYTF
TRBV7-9	CASSPGLAWETQYF
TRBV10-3	CAISPGTGVNEQFF
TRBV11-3	CASSSRGSGNRNEQFF
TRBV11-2	CASSRSPQGRYTDTQYF
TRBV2	CASSGQTSEAFF
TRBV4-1	CASSQDGPPAGSTEAFF
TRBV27	CASRRVLEGAAFYEQYF
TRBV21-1	CASSPRWVFF
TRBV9	CASSVEFSPGYEETQYF
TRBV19	CASSIRGQANYGYTF
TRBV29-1	CSAWEGQGETQYF